This T cell receptor beta chain was captured by sequencing in a study of molecular identifiers for immune sequencing clone quantification. Each CDR3 protein gets one entry after TCRdb re-called the PCR reads with MiXCR. Among about 640,000 distinct CDR3 sequences listed, less than 20% were seen once. This CDR3 comprises 16 residues. Germline V gives CDR1 KGHSH, CDR2 LQKENI. Trimming removed 0 bases at V and 5 bases at J, with 14 bases between. This clonotype was detected ten times or more. The V call is TRBV18, the J call TRBJ2-4; no reliable D call. Sequencing input: naive CD8+ T cells from blood, with Jurkat cell RNA spiked in. As for subset: FACS-sorted CD8+CD4-CCR7+CD45RA+ naive T cells. The receptor comes from a human donor in good health. Some libraries in this study had Jurkat cell RNA spiked in. The CDR3 reads CASSPPASVRENIQYF. Here the CDR3 DNA reads TGTGCCAGCTCACCACCGGCGTCAGTACGGGAAAACATTCAGTACTTC.